Listed below are T cell receptor beta chains from one sample, sequenced in a study of OX40 agonist ivuxolimab in advanced cancers. The protocol was immunoSEQ multiplex PCR, while the TCRdb copy is restricted to in-frame clones and leaves out a portion. Among some 70,000 clones listed, less than 90% were seen once. The input for sequencing was CD4+ or CD8+ T cells sorted from blood, taken in a trial of the OX40 agonist ivuxolimab. The receptors stem from an adult with an advanced solid tumor such as melanoma, head and neck, liver or kidney cancer. The CDR3 runs from the conserved cysteine through the conserved F or W. The D gene is left open where the match is weak. Expanded clones are given a class, and other clones once, few, many or no size at all.

d_gene,abundance,j_gene,v_gene,CDR3aa,CDR3nt
NA,NA,TRBJ2-7,TRBV28,CASSLRGSRPPYEQYF,TGTGCCAGCAGTTTAAGGGGCAGCCGACCTCCCTACGAGCAGTACTTC
TRBD1,NA,TRBJ2-1,TRBV11-3,CASSDIPGQGFNEQFF,TGTGCCAGCAGCGATATCCCGGGACAGGGGTTCAACGAGCAGTTCTTC
NA,NA,TRBJ1-5,TRBV19,CASTRGGIGNQPQHF,TGTGCCAGTACCAGGGGAGGAATTGGCAATCAGCCCCAGCATTTT
TRBD1,NA,TRBJ2-7,TRBV27,CASSLSLPGQGYEQYF,TGTGCCAGCAGTTTATCCCTACCGGGACAGGGGTACGAGCAGTACTTC
NA,NA,TRBJ2-1,TRBV7-9,CASSSGPGRFANEQFF,TGTGCCAGCAGTTCGGGACCGGGGAGGTTCGCCAATGAGCAGTTCTTC
TRBD1,NA,TRBJ1-5,TRBV15,CATSRDWDRVSNQPQHF,TGTGCCACCAGCAGAGATTGGGACAGGGTAAGCAATCAGCCCCAGCATTTT
NA,once,TRBJ2-2,TRBV28,CASSLAVGELFF,TGTGCCAGCAGTTTGGCTGTCGGGGAGCTGTTTTTT
NA,NA,TRBJ1-2,TRBV28,CASSSTGGGSYGYTF,TGTGCCAGCAGTTCGACTGGGGGGGGGAGCTATGGCTACACCTTC
NA,NA,TRBJ2-7,TRBV6-5,CASSPSWLYEQYF,TGTGCCAGCAGCCCCTCATGGCTCTACGAGCAGTACTTC
NA,NA,TRBJ2-2,TRBV10-3,CAIRTLGGGELFF,TGTGCCATCAGAACTTTGGGTGGCGGGGAGCTGTTTTTT
NA,NA,TRBJ1-5,TRBV25-1,CASSDRGNQPQHF,TGTGCCAGCAGTGACAGGGGCAATCAGCCCCAGCATTTT
NA,NA,TRBJ1-3,TRBV6-5,CASSPLGTGNTIYF,TGTGCCAGCAGCCCGCTTGGGACTGGAAACACCATATATTTT
NA,NA,TRBJ2-7,TRBV4-3,CASSQDPGDPPIRYF,TGCGCCAGCAGCCAAGATCCAGGGGATCCTCCGATCCGGTACTTC
NA,NA,TRBJ2-2,TRBV7-8,CASNQYGVGKHTGELFF,TGTGCCAGCAACCAATACGGGGTGGGGAAACACACCGGGGAGCTGTTTTTT
NA,NA,TRBJ1-6,TRBV6-5,CASSSSGANSPLHF,TGTGCCAGCAGTTCCAGTGGAGCTAATTCACCCCTCCACTTT
TRBD2,once,TRBJ2-1,TRBV19,CASSFRSGENNEQFF,TGTGCCAGTAGTTTCCGAAGCGGGGAAAACAATGAGCAGTTCTTC
TRBD1,once,TRBJ2-7,TRBV9,CASSVQTGVGEQYF,TGTGCCAGCAGCGTACAAACAGGGGTGGGCGAGCAGTACTTC
TRBD1,NA,TRBJ1-5,TRBV19,CASSPGQVGYQPQHF,TGTGCCAGTAGCCCGGGACAGGTTGGTTATCAGCCCCAGCATTTT
NA,NA,TRBJ2-3,TRBV29-1,CSIRMDTQYF,TGCAGCATACGGATGGATACGCAGTATTTT
TRBD2,NA,TRBJ2-1,TRBV18,CASSAPGLAYNEQFF,TGTGCCAGCTCGGCGCCGGGACTAGCGTACAATGAGCAGTTCTTC
NA,once,TRBJ1-2,TRBV6-5,CASSYSGGNYGYTF,TGTGCCAGCAGTTACTCCGGGGGTAACTATGGCTACACCTTC
TRBD1,NA,TRBJ1-2,TRBV28,CASRPTPGGSGYGYTF,TGTGCCAGCAGGCCGACGCCAGGGGGTTCCGGATATGGCTACACCTTC
TRBD1,NA,TRBJ1-4,TRBV28,CASSLGQGNEKLFF,TGTGCCAGCAGTTTGGGACAGGGGAATGAAAAACTGTTTTTT
NA,NA,TRBJ2-1,TRBV2,CASSVGVGQFF,TGTGCCAGCAGTGTGGGGGTAGGGCAGTTCTTC
TRBD2,NA,TRBJ2-5,TRBV5-1,CASSLRTSGRTQETQYF,TGCGCCAGCAGCCTGCGGACTAGCGGGAGGACCCAAGAGACCCAGTACTTC
TRBD2,NA,TRBJ2-3,TRBV7-3,CASSLQAGETDTQYF,TGTGCCAGCAGCCTCCAAGCGGGGGAGACAGATACGCAGTATTTT
NA,NA,TRBJ1-5,TRBV28,CASSLWRKLLYQPQHF,TGTGCCAGCAGTTTATGGCGAAAGCTTCTTTATCAGCCCCAGCATTTT
NA,NA,TRBJ2-3,TRBV7-2,CASSLAEPDTQYF,TGTGCCAGCAGCTTAGCGGAGCCAGATACGCAGTATTTT
TRBD1,NA,TRBJ2-5,TRBV5-4,CASSRQGGETQYF,TGTGCCAGCAGCCGACAGGGTGGGGAGACCCAGTACTTC
NA,few,TRBJ1-2,TRBV11-3,CASSLGGAYGYTF,TGTGCCAGCAGCTTAGGTGGGGCCTATGGCTACACCTTC
NA,NA,TRBJ2-3,TRBV6-5,CASRSGTDTQYF,TGTGCCAGCAGGTCAGGCACAGATACGCAGTATTTT
TRBD1,NA,TRBJ2-3,TRBV30,CAWSKRQGGTDTQYF,TGTGCCTGGAGTAAAAGACAGGGGGGGACAGATACGCAGTATTTT
NA,NA,TRBJ1-6,TRBV5-8,CASSLDRVEPLHF,TGTGCCAGCAGCTTGGACAGGGTGGAACCCCTCCACTTT
NA,NA,TRBJ1-1,TRBV5-1,CASSLGLESEAFF,TGCGCCAGCAGCCTGGGGTTAGAAAGTGAAGCTTTCTTT
TRBD1,NA,TRBJ1-5,TRBV27,CASSPKGRGSNQPQHF,TGTGCCAGCAGCCCTAAGGGCAGGGGGAGCAATCAGCCCCAGCATTTT
NA,NA,TRBJ2-5,TRBV29-1,CSVERGGEQYF,TGCAGCGTTGAGAGGGGGGGGGAGCAGTACTTC
NA,NA,TRBJ1-4,TRBV7-2,CASSPGGRGGEKLFF,TGTGCCAGCAGCCCTGGCGGAAGGGGAGGAGAAAAACTGTTTTTT
NA,NA,TRBJ2-2,TRBV2,CASVALANTGELFF,TGTGCCAGCGTAGCGCTAGCGAACACCGGGGAGCTGTTTTTT
NA,NA,TRBJ2-2,TRBV9,CASSPSPSNTGELFF,TGTGCCAGCAGCCCATCGCCGTCGAACACCGGGGAGCTGTTTTTT
NA,NA,TRBJ2-5,TRBV6-1,CASSEGRERETQYF,TGTGCCAGCAGTGAAGGGAGGGAGCGGGAGACCCAGTACTTC